Listed below are T cell receptor beta chains from one sample, sequenced in a study of CD8 T cells in Susac syndrome. TCRdb fed the immunoSEQ multiplex PCR reads into MiXCR, producing one record per CDR3 protein. The table includes about 76,000 distinct CDR3 sequences, 80% to 95% detected once. Sequencing was done on a sample of CD8+ T cells from PBMCs. These receptors all come from a human donor with Susac syndrome. Both conserved end residues are part of each CDR3. The D gene is left open where the match is weak. Only part of the rows carry a size: once, few, many, or a class if the clone is expanded.

>-|TRBV28|TRBJ2-2|-
TGTGCCAGCAGTCCCGGACTTCCAACCGGGGAGCTGTTTTTT
CASSPGLPTGELFF
>-|TRBV20-1|TRBJ1-1|-
TGCAGTGCTGCCGGCCCTTATCGAGACACTGAAGCTTTCTTT
CSAAGPYRDTEAFF
>-|TRBV6-2/TRBV6-3|TRBJ2-6|TRBD1
TGTGCCAGCAGTCGACTTGACAAAAACCACAGGGGTTCCAACGTCCTGACTTTC
CASSRLDKNHRGSNVLTF
>-|TRBV4-3|TRBJ2-2|TRBD1
TGCGCCAGCAGCCAAGGGACAGGCGTGAACACCGGGGAGCTGTTTTTT
CASSQGTGVNTGELFF
>-|TRBV20-1|TRBJ2-3|-
TGCAGTGCTCTCGAAGGGCCCCGCACAGATACGCAGTATTTT
CSALEGPRTDTQYF
>once|TRBV4-1|TRBJ2-1|-
TGCGCCAGCAGCCAAGGGCCAGCTCGGCGCGACAATGAGCAGTTCTTC
CASSQGPARRDNEQFF
>-|TRBV19|TRBJ2-1|-
TGTGCCAGTAGTGTCGGCGGCTCCAATGAGCAGTTCTTC
CASSVGGSNEQFF
>-|TRBV6-5|TRBJ2-1|TRBD2
TGTGCCAGCAGTTACAGCGGGGGGTACAATGAGCAGTTCTTC
CASSYSGGYNEQFF
>-|TRBV6-1|TRBJ1-6|-
TGTGCCAGCAGCTTACGCCTAGGGCCATCTGGACCCCTCCACTTT
CASSLRLGPSGPLHF
>-|TRBV29-1|TRBJ2-5|TRBD1
TGCAGCGTTGGGGGGACAGGGGGCGTAGAGACCCAGTACTTC
CSVGGTGGVETQYF
>-|TRBV19|TRBJ2-7|TRBD1
TGTGCCAGTAGTACCGGTACTTGGACAGGCGAATTCGACAACTACGAGCAGTACTTC
CASSTGTWTGEFDNYEQYF
>-|TRBV6-2/TRBV6-3|TRBJ2-7|-
TGTGCCAGCAGTTCCGACCAGGAGTCCTACGAGCAGTACTTC
CASSSDQESYEQYF
>-|TRBV7-9|TRBJ2-2|-
TGTGCCAGCAGCTTAGCGGGAGCGGGCACCGGGGAGCTGTTTTTT
CASSLAGAGTGELFF
>-|TRBV6-1|TRBJ1-1|TRBD1
TGTGCCAGCAGTGAAGCCGGGACAGGGGGCGATAGCACTGAAGCTTTCTTT
CASSEAGTGGDSTEAFF
>-|TRBV29-1|TRBJ1-2|-
TGCAGCGCCGTCGGACAGAACCCCGAAGAGGCCCTCTATGGCTACACCTTC
CSAVGQNPEEALYGYTF
>-|TRBV28|TRBJ2-3|TRBD2
TGTGCCAGCAGACTTAGCGGGAGGGCCGTTGATACGCAGTATTTT
CASRLSGRAVDTQYF
>-|TRBV7-8|TRBJ1-2|TRBD1
TGTGCCAGCAGCTTAGCGGGGACAGGGGGCGCATTCGATGGCTACACCTTC
CASSLAGTGGAFDGYTF
>-|TRBV7-2|TRBJ2-1|-
TGTGCCAGCAGCTTAGCTGCATCAACCCGGGAGTTCTTC
CASSLAASTREFF
>-|TRBV9|TRBJ2-7|TRBD1
TGTGCCAGCAGCGTAGGGGACAGCCCTTCCTACGAGCAGTACTTC
CASSVGDSPSYEQYF
>once|TRBV27|TRBJ1-4|-
TGTGCCAGCAGTTCCGGACCCTCTCCAGCTAATGAAAAACTGTTTTTT
CASSSGPSPANEKLFF
>-|TRBV12-3/TRBV12-4|TRBJ1-3|TRBD1
TGTGCCAGCAGCGGGACAGGGAACTCTGGAAACACCATATATTTT
CASSGTGNSGNTIYF
>-|TRBV2|TRBJ2-3|-
TGTGCCAGCAGTGAAGAGGGAGATACGCAGTATTTT
CASSEEGDTQYF
>few|TRBV27|TRBJ1-2|-
TGTGCCAGCAGTCCCATGGGGGAGAGGTACTATGGCTACACCTTC
CASSPMGERYYGYTF
>-|TRBV5-5|TRBJ2-1|TRBD1
TGTGCCAGCAGCTTGGGGACAGGGATGAATGAGCAGTTCTTC
CASSLGTGMNEQFF